Listed below are T cell receptor beta chains from one sample, sequenced in a study of radiation and T cells in renal cell carcinoma. The method was immunoSEQ multiplex PCR; TCRdb's version includes in-frame clones alone and lacks a portion of them. The sample has about 3,700 clones, roughly 70% seen once. Sequences were derived from tumor tissue, sampled from a patient whose treatment was nephrectomy without radiotherapy. These receptors originate from a man aged 50 to 60 with renal cell carcinoma. CDR3s include the opening cysteine and the closing phenylalanine or tryptophan. The D gene is left open where the match is weak. Expanded clones are given a class, and other clones once, few, many or no size at all.

V	J	size	D	DNA	CDR3
TRBV7-2	TRBJ2-7	.	TRBD2	TGTGCCAGCAGCTTACTAGCGGGAGTAAACGAGCAGTACTTC	CASSLLAGVNEQYF
TRBV28	TRBJ1-1	.	.	TGTGCCAGCAGTGGAGGATCTCGGAACACTGAAGCTTTCTTT	CASSGGSRNTEAFF
TRBV7-9	TRBJ2-7	.	TRBD2	TGTGCCAGCAGCCCTAGCGGGAGATTTCACGAGCAGTACTTC	CASSPSGRFHEQYF
TRBV14	TRBJ1-4	few	.	TGTGCCAGCAGCCAAACTCAGGGGTTGATTGAAAAACTGTTTTTT	CASSQTQGLIEKLFF
TRBV18	TRBJ1-2	.	.	TGTGCCAGCTCACCACGGGCAGGGTCCGGGTATGGCTACACCTTC	CASSPRAGSGYGYTF
TRBV29-1	TRBJ2-3	.	TRBD1	TGCAGCGTGTGGGGGGGACAGGGGACAGATACGCAGTATTTT	CSVWGGQGTDTQYF
TRBV7-2	TRBJ2-7	.	TRBD2	TGTGCCAGCGCCCCGAGGAGCGGGAGGGCCTACGAGCAGTACTTC	CASAPRSGRAYEQYF
TRBV5-1	TRBJ2-3	.	.	TGCGCCAGCAGCTTGGACTCCTTTACAGATACGCAGTATTTT	CASSLDSFTDTQYF
TRBV19	TRBJ1-5	large	.	TGTGCCAGTAGTATGACTATCCAGCCCCAGCATTTT	CASSMTIQPQHF
TRBV14	TRBJ1-5	.	.	TGTGCCAGCAGCCAAGATAACGATCAGCCCCAGCATTTT	CASSQDNDQPQHF
TRBV6-1	TRBJ1-1	.	.	TGTGCCAGCAGTGGGTCCGACAAGAACACTGAAGCTTTCTTT	CASSGSDKNTEAFF
TRBV11-3	TRBJ2-3	.	.	TGTGCCAGCAGCTTAGGTAGGAGCACAGATACGCAGTATTTT	CASSLGRSTDTQYF
TRBV4-1	TRBJ2-5	.	.	TGCGCCAGCAGCCCAACCGGACAGAACCAAGAGACCCAGTACTTC	CASSPTGQNQETQYF
TRBV6-6	TRBJ1-2	.	.	TGTGCCAGCAGTTACGGAGTCAACTATGGCTACACCTTC	CASSYGVNYGYTF
TRBV7-2	TRBJ1-3	few	.	TGTGCCAGCAGCCCCACACCTGCCGCCTCTGGAAACACCATATATTTT	CASSPTPAASGNTIYF
TRBV5-6	TRBJ1-5	.	.	TGTGCCAGCAGCTTGGGAGCGGTCGGCCAGCCCCAGCATTTT	CASSLGAVGQPQHF
TRBV7-9	TRBJ2-2	.	TRBD2	TGTGCCAGCAGCCCACTCCCGGGACTAGCGGACGACACCGGGGAGCTGTTTTTT	CASSPLPGLADDTGELFF
TRBV5-6	TRBJ2-5	.	.	TGTGCCAGCAGCTTGGAATTCACAAGGGAGACCCAGTACTTC	CASSLEFTRETQYF
TRBV27	TRBJ2-1	.	TRBD2	TGTGCCAGCAGTCAAGGACTAGCGGGAGTTGGGGAGCAGTTCTTC	CASSQGLAGVGEQFF
TRBV11-3	TRBJ2-1	few	.	TGTGCCAGCAGCACAAATCCTCGGAATGAGCAGTTCTTC	CASSTNPRNEQFF
TRBV4-1	TRBJ1-3	few	.	TGCGCCAGCAGCCTAGAGGGAACTGGAAACACCATATATTTT	CASSLEGTGNTIYF
TRBV29-1	TRBJ2-5	.	TRBD1	TGCAGCGTTGAAGGCAGGGGGTCCCAAGAGACCCAGTACTTC	CSVEGRGSQETQYF
TRBV29-1	TRBJ1-1	.	TRBD1	TGCAGCGATATAACAGGGGGCGGGACTGAAGCTTTCTTT	CSDITGGGTEAFF
TRBV19	TRBJ2-4	.	TRBD2	TGTGCCAGTAGTCCGACTAGCGGTCTTATTATGGACATTCAGTACTTC	CASSPTSGLIMDIQYF
TRBV19	TRBJ2-7	large	.	TGTGCCAGTAGTACGACCGGTACCTACGAGCAGTACTTC	CASSTTGTYEQYF
TRBV7-3	TRBJ2-2	.	.	TGTGCCAGCAGCCTGTCAGGGGACACCGGGGAGCTGTTTTTT	CASSLSGDTGELFF
TRBV7-2	TRBJ2-7	.	.	TGTGCCAGCGGTCCCGCCTACGAGCAGTACTTC	CASGPAYEQYF
TRBV30	TRBJ2-2	few	.	TGTGCCTGGGGCCTAGCTACGAACACCGGGGAGCTGTTTTTT	CAWGLATNTGELFF
TRBV10-1	TRBJ1-1	.	TRBD1	TGCGCCAGCAGCTGGGACAGGAACACTGAAGCTTTCTTT	CASSWDRNTEAFF
TRBV19	TRBJ1-2	.	TRBD1	TGTGCCAGTAGGCCCCAGACAGGGGCTAACTATGGCTACACCTTC	CASRPQTGANYGYTF
TRBV11-3	TRBJ1-4	.	.	TGTGCCAGCAGCCCCCCGGTGGGGGCTGATGAAAAACTGTTTTTT	CASSPPVGADEKLFF
TRBV29-1	TRBJ2-7	.	TRBD2	TGCAGCGTTGAGGGGACTAGCGGGAGGAACTACGAGCAGTACTTC	CSVEGTSGRNYEQYF
TRBV5-1	TRBJ2-1	.	TRBD2	TGCGCCAGCAGCTTGACAGCGTCGGGGGGCTACAATGAGCAGTTCTTC	CASSLTASGGYNEQFF
TRBV7-9	TRBJ1-3	.	.	TGTGCCAGCAGCTTTACAGTCTCTGGAAACACCATATATTTT	CASSFTVSGNTIYF
TRBV23-1	TRBJ2-7	large	TRBD1	TGCGCCAGCAGTCTCCGGGACAGGGCAAACGAGCAGTACTTC	CASSLRDRANEQYF